This TCR beta chain was documented in a study of T cell repertoires in cytomegalovirus infection. Overall study: Both recently identified HLA-C-restricted and well-studied HLA-B-restricted CMV epitopes were used in the study. CMV infection plus the matching HLA type was flagged by public TCR beta signatures.

General observations from the study: The cumulative frequency of public TCR beta families identified carriers of CMV plus the relevant HLA.

CDR3 length: 15 residues. Germline V gives CDR1 MGHRA, CDR2 YSYEKL. The trim removed 1 base at V and 9 bases at J, leaving 7 bases unmatched. In this sample, this clonotype turned up once. Its antigen is still unknown. One entry per CDR3 protein, called by TCRdb with MiXCR from the reads. This table has hundreds of thousands of distinct CDR3 sequences, approximately 31% appearing once. Sequenced here: cultured CD8+ T cells from PBMCs, sampled from culture after CMV antigen stimulation. This receptor was obtained from a human donor in good health (CMV status not recorded). Some clones in this sample may be carry-over from other donors' samples. This sequence joins TRBV4-1 and TRBJ2-1, with 9 bases fitting TRBD2. As DNA, the CDR3 is TGCGCCAGCAGCCAAGTCATGCGGGGGGGAAGTGAGCAGTTCTTC. Protein sequence: CASSQVMRGGSEQFF.